The entry below describes one T cell receptor (beta chain). Its antigen remains unknown. After removal of 2 bases from V and 11 bases from J, the junction contained 5 bases not matched to a gene. CDR1 is SQVTM, CDR2 ANQGSEA, per germline. The CDR3 is 11 amino acids. This entry comes from a study of identifying expanded T cells in peripheral blood. Clones were read by immunoSEQ multiplex PCR, and TCRdb kept only the in-frame ones, dropping some. The sample includes under 100,000 clones, around 90% of them seen just once. No infections or other immune events were documented during collection. Study-wide points: Technical replicates showed around 1.2 changed clones; two weeks 15 to 20; four weeks 19. Clone count variance between roughly 2-week samples rose with total template count.

This chain links TRBV29-1 with TRBJ1-1; 7 nucleotides match TRBD1. The sequence was obtained from a person aged 18 to 75 in good health. Sequencing was done on a sample of blood. CDR3 nucleotide sequence: TGCAGCGTTGAATGGGGCAGGGGGGCTTTCTTT. It specifies CSVEWGRGAFF.